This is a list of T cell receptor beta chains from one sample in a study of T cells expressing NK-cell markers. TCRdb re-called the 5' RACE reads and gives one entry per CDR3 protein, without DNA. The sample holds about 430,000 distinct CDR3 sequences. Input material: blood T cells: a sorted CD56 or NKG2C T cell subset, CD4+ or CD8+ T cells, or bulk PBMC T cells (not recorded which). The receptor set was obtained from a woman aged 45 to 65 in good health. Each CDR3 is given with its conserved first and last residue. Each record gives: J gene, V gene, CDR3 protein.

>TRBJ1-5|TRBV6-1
CASSEYGGQPQHF
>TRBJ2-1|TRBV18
CASSPKRDRGYNEQFF
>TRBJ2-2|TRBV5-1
CASSLITEAAGELFF
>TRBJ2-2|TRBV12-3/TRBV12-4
CASSLIAGASGRPGELFF
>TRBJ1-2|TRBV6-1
CASSEVPRTGYGYTF
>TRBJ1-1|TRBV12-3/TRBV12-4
CASSRLAGTPVVTEAFF
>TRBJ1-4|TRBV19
CASSIPPLTGVGEKLFF
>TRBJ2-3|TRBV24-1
CATSDPGTGRAQYF
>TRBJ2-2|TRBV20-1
CSGGTRNTGELFF
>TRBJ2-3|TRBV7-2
CASSLNWHTDTQYF
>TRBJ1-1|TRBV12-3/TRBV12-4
CASSLVRIENTEAFF
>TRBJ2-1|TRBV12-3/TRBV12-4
CASSFEAGPSNEQFF
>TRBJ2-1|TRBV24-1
CATSGRSSSYNEQFF
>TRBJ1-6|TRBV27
CASSSLTGGNSPLHF
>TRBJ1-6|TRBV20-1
CSAKRVDNNSPLHF
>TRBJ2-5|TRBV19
CATTKGARRGETQYF
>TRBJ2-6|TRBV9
CASSAGGGTGANVLTF
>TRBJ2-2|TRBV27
CASRDRNPGAGELFF
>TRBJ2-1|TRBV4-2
CASSQAPSGLYNEQFF
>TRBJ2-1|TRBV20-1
CSARDWREGRSNEQFF
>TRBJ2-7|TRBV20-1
CSAREGGGIYEQYF
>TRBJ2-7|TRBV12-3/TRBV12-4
CASSWRGVAGYSYEQYF
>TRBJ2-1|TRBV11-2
CASSLSRDYNEQFF
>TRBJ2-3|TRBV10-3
CAIRDRGPDTQYF
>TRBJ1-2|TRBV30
CAWSVHGDVSNYGYTF
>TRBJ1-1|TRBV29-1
CSSLSNTEAFF
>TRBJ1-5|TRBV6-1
CASSGVDQPQHF
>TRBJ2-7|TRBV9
CASSAEAAYEQYF
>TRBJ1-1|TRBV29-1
CSAGQPNTEAFF
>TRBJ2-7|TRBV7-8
CASSLLLAAYEQYF
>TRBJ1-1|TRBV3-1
CASSQVGPETEAFF
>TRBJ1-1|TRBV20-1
CSAREVQGSTEAFF
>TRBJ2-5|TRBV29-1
CSVEVLFGETQYF
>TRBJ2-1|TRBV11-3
CASGPLDSYNEQFF
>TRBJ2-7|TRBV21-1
CASSERPPREQYF
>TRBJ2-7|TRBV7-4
CASSSLGFYYEQYF
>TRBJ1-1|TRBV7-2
CASSLGNRGEAFF
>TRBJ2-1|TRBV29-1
CSARLVGLSEQFF
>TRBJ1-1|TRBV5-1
CASSPRTEVNTEAFF
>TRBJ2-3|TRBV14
CASSQSGDTQYF
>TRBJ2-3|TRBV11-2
CASSLGGLAGGDTQYF
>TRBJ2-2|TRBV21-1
CARSGRASNGELFF
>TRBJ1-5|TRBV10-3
CAISESKQPQHF
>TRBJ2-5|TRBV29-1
CSVGAPGGRETQYF
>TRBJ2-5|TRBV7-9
CASTQTGHQETQYF
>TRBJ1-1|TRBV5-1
CASSPGTVYEAFF
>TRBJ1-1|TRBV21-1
CASSKSGTPGYTEAFF